The 13 T cell receptor beta chains below were found in one sample sequenced in a study of cytomegalovirus exposure and HLA in healthy donors. PCR amplification relied on 60 Vbeta primers (plus 13 Jbeta primers). TCRdb keeps only in-frame clones here, not all; method: immunoSEQ multiplex PCR. The top ten clones hold approximately 1.3% of a sample with approximately 170,000 clones, around four fifths of them seen once. Sequenced sample: PBMCs. The receptors stem from a boy aged 2 to 9 in good health and CMV-seronegative.

This sequence joins TRBV27 and TRBJ2-2; 12 bases align to TRBD1. This CDR3 is built from 16 residues. Trimming removed 5 bases from V and 4 bases from J; junction bases left unmatched: 5. The germline V gene encodes CDR1 MNHEY and CDR2 SMNVEV (reference sequence). CDR3: CASSLGTGGSTGELFF. In DNA form, the CDR3 reads TGTGCCAGCAGTCTCGGGACAGGGGGCAGCACCGGGGAGCTGTTTTTT.

CDR3 in amino acids: CASSEVQVGGLQYV. CDR3 DNA sequence: TGTGCCAGCAGTGAAGTTCAGGTGGGGGGTTTGCAGTACGTC. The V gene is TRBV2, the J gene TRBJ2-7, with D possibly matching TRBD2 (6 bases). Trimming removed 1 base from V and 9 bases from J, with 16 bases in between. The CDR3 sequence is 14 residues long. Germline-derived CDR1 and CDR2 are SNHLY and FYNNEI.

The rearrangement links TRBV30 to TRBJ1-5, with D unresolved. There are 11 residues in the CDR3. Trimming pared 4 bases from V and 9 bases from J, leaving 10 bases between. Germline CDR1 and CDR2: GTSNPN and SVGIG (reference sequence). CDR3 in amino acids: CAWKGSGPQHF. CDR3 in DNA: TGTGCCTGGAAAGGATCAGGGCCCCAGCATTTT.

V gene TRBV5-6 combines with J gene TRBJ2-3, with D perhaps matching TRBD1 (5 bases). Germline V lookup: CDR1 SGHDT, CDR2 YYEEEE. V was cut by 4 bases and J by 2 bases, with 11 bases left in between. The CDR3 contains 14 residues. The CDR3 DNA is TGTGCCAGCAGCAAGGACAACCCCACAGATACGCAGTATTTT. Translated, it gives CASSKDNPTDTQYF.

This chain links TRBV28 with TRBJ2-3; 7 nucleotides line up with TRBD1. From germline, CDR1 is MDHEN and CDR2 SYDVKM. With V trimmed by 3 bases and J by 2 bases, 14 bases remained unmatched. The CDR3 runs to 18 residues. CDR3 amino acids: CASSLNFLVGTDTDTQYF. DNA for the CDR3: TGTGCCAGCAGTTTGAACTTTCTGGTAGGGACAGACACAGATACGCAGTATTTT.

The CDR3 region is CASTWGLARTGENTIYF. The CDR3, as DNA: TGCGCCAGCACCTGGGGACTGGCCCGGACAGGGGAAAACACCATATATTTT. The rearrangement joins TRBV5-1 to TRBJ1-3; 9 positions match TRBD1. The V gene end was trimmed by 6 bases and the J gene end by 6 bases; junction bases not matched to a gene: 16. The germline V gene encodes CDR1 SGHRS and CDR2 YFSETQ. CDR3 length: 17 residues.

The J gene is TRBJ1-1, the V gene TRBV27; TRBD1 aligns across 8 bases. With 6 bases clipped from V and 0 bases from J, the junction kept 3 bases outside the gene matches. Germline loops: CDR1 MNHEY, CDR2 SMNVEV (reference sequence). This CDR3 comprises 14 residues. CDR3 amino acids: CASSQGALNTEAFF. CDR3 nucleotide sequence: TGTGCCAGCAGCCAGGGGGCCCTGAACACTGAAGCTTTCTTT.

The chain is built from TRBV6-5 and TRBJ2-5; 9 nucleotides align to TRBD2. V dropped 2 bases and J dropped 5; count of bases not matched to a gene: 9. Germline-derived CDR1 and CDR2 are MNHEY and SVGAGI. This CDR3 is 16 amino acids long. DNA for the CDR3: TGTGCCAGCAGTTACGACGGCGGGAGGGCCCGGGAGACCCAGTACTTC. Amino acid sequence: CASSYDGGRARETQYF.

This clone appeared a few times. The DNA for the CDR3 is TGTGCCAGCAGCGTAATTTCGGGAGGGAGAGCAGATACGCAGTATTTT. Its translation: CASSVISGGRADTQYF. V gene TRBV9 combines with J gene TRBJ2-3; 8 positions agree with TRBD2. V shed 1 base, J shed 4 bases, and the junction held 8 bases outside the gene matches. The CDR3 totals 16 residues. Germline CDR1 SGDLS, CDR2 YYNGEE. The full variable domain, in which reference TRBV9 and TRBJ2-3 provide the parts outside the CDR3, is DSGVTQTPKHLITATGQRVTLRCSPRSGDLSVYWYQQSLDQGLQFLIQYYNGEERAKGNILERFSAQQFPDLHSELNLSSLELGDSALYFCASSVISGGRADTQYFGPGTRLTVL.

This clone appeared a few times. The chain joins TRBV5-1 to TRBJ2-3, with TRBD2 identical over 10 bases. Germline V lookup: CDR1 SGHRS, CDR2 YFSETQ. The CDR3 covers 17 residues. The trim removed 0 bases at V and 7 bases at J, leaving 11 bases unmatched. CDR3 protein: CASSLAPTSGPAYTQYF. Written as DNA, the CDR3 is TGCGCCAGCAGCTTGGCCCCGACTAGCGGGCCGGCTTATACGCAGTATTTT. Variable domain in full (rest from reference TRBV5-1 and TRBJ2-3): KAGVTQTPRYLIKTRGQQVTLSCSPISGHRSVSWYQQTPGQGLQFLFEYFSETQRNKGNFPGRFSGRQFSNSRSEMNVSTLELGDSALYLCASSLAPTSGPAYTQYFGPGTRLTVL.

J is TRBJ2-7 and V is TRBV7-9, with D possibly TRBD1 on 7 matching bases. Germline V gene data show CDR1 as SEHNR and CDR2 as FQNEAQ (reference sequence). The CDR3 runs to 15 residues. The V and J ends lost 1 base and 2 bases respectively, with 12 bases between them. The CDR3 protein is CASSLETGRTYEQYF. CDR3 nucleotide sequence: TGTGCCAGCAGCTTAGAGACAGGGAGGACCTACGAGCAGTACTTC.

This chain connects TRBV30 to TRBJ2-1; 12 nucleotides agree with TRBD1. Germline assignment: CDR1 GTSNPN and CDR2 SVGIG (reference sequence). V dropped 3 bases and J dropped 2; count of bases not matched to a gene: 2. The CDR3 loop spans 15 amino acids. CDR3 DNA: TGTGCCTGGAGCCGGGACAGGGGGCCCTACAATGAGCAGTTCTTC. It specifies CAWSRDRGPYNEQFF.

V is TRBV7-2 and J is TRBJ1-2, with 10 bases matching TRBD1. Per germline, CDR1 SGHTA and CDR2 FQGNSA. The CDR3 runs 16 residues. The V segment lost 0 bases and the J segment 3 bases; nucleotides outside the gene matches: 4. The CDR3, as DNA: TGTGCCAGCAGCTTAGCCGGGACAGGGGTCTACTATGGCTACACCTTC. This codes for CASSLAGTGVYYGYTF.